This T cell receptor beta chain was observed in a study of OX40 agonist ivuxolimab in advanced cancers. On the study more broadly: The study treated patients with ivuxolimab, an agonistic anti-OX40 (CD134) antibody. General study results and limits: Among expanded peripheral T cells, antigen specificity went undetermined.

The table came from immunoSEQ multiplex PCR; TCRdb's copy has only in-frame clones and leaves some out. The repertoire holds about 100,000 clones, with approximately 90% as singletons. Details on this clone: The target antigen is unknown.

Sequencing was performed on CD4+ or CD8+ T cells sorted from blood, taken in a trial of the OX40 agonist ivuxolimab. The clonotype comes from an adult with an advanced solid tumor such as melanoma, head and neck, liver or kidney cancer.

CDR3 nucleotide sequence: TGTGCCACCGGCGCAGGGGCTGGGATGAACACTGAAGCTTTCTTT. The encoded protein is CATGAGAGMNTEAFF. This sequence joins TRBV28 and TRBJ1-1; tentatively, D is TRBD1 (6 bases). V was trimmed by 10 bases and J by 0 bases, leaving 18 bases between them. Germline values: CDR1 MDHEN, CDR2 SYDVKM. This CDR3 contains 15 residues.